The rows below give T cell receptor beta chains drawn from one sample of a study of HIV-infected patients and healthy controls. TCRdb fed the 5' RACE reads into MiXCR, producing one record per CDR3 protein. There are some 20,000 distinct CDR3 sequences in the sample; around a fifth occur only once, and approximately 35% lies in the top ten. The sequenced sample consisted of CD8+ T cells from blood. Source of these receptors: a human donor in good health. Both conserved end residues are part of each CDR3. The order of the fields is V gene, clone size, J gene, D gene, CDR3 DNA, CDR3 protein. The D gene is left open where the match is weak. Rows may omit the clone size; those that give it use once, few, many or a size class.

TRBV27	few	TRBJ2-7	NA	TGTGCCAGCAGTTTAAGGTCTAGTCCCTACGAGCAGTACTTC	CASSLRSSPYEQYF
TRBV6-5	NA	TRBJ2-2	TRBD1	TGTGCCAGCAGTTACGGGGGGACAGGGGGCGGAGGCGGGGAGCTGTTTTTT	CASSYGGTGGGGGELFF
TRBV24-1	many	TRBJ1-5	NA	TGTGCCACCAGCGAGGGGAAGTATAGCAATCAGCCCCAGCATTTT	CATSEGKYSNQPQHF
TRBV9	few	TRBJ1-4	NA	TGTGCCAGCAGCCCCACCAATAATGAAAAACTGTTTTTT	CASSPTNNEKLFF
TRBV6-1	many	TRBJ2-1	NA	TGTGCCAGCAGTGCCGTGGGACCCCACAATGAGCAGTTCTTC	CASSAVGPHNEQFF
TRBV20-1	few	TRBJ1-1	TRBD1	TGCAGTGCTAGACAGGGGGCCACTGAAGCTTTCTTT	CSARQGATEAFF
TRBV6-2/TRBV6-3	few	TRBJ1-5	TRBD1	TGTGCCAGCACCCCCGGACAGGCCTGGGGTTATAGCAATCAGCCCCAGCATTTT	CASTPGQAWGYSNQPQHF
TRBV29-1	NA	TRBJ2-2	TRBD2	TGCAGCGTTGTAGCGGGAACCGGGGAGCTGTTTTTT	CSVVAGTGELFF
TRBV7-9	NA	TRBJ2-1	NA	TGTGCCAGCAGCCTTGTTTACAATGAGCAGTTCTTC	CASSLVYNEQFF
TRBV6-5	few	TRBJ2-5	TRBD2	TGTGCCAGCAGTTTGCAGCGGGGCTTGGACCAAGAGACCCAGTACTTC	CASSLQRGLDQETQYF
TRBV12-3/TRBV12-4	once	TRBJ1-4	NA	TGTGCCAGCAGTATGGTGTGGAAGGGAGGTCGGGAAAAACTGTTTTTT	CASSMVWKGGREKLFF
TRBV12-3/TRBV12-4	few	TRBJ2-1	NA	TGTGCCAGCAGGTCTAACGGTGAGCAGTTCTTC	CASRSNGEQFF
TRBV11-3	few	TRBJ2-1	NA	TGTGCCAGCAGCTGGACAGACAATGAGCAGTTCTTC	CASSWTDNEQFF
TRBV6-6	NA	TRBJ2-5	NA	TGTGCCAGCAGGGGGCGAACCGCCGTGGAGACCCAGTACTTC	CASRGRTAVETQYF
TRBV5-1	few	TRBJ2-1	TRBD2	TGCGCCAGCAGCTTGGCAGGGCTAGCGGGAGATGAGCAGTTCTTC	CASSLAGLAGDEQFF
TRBV5-1	many	TRBJ2-7	TRBD1	TGCGCCAGCAGCGTGACAGGGGCCTACGAGCAGTACTTC	CASSVTGAYEQYF
TRBV7-6	many	TRBJ2-5	NA	TGTGCCAGCAGCACTGGGGGCAGGCAAGAGACCCAGTACTTC	CASSTGGRQETQYF
TRBV7-9	many	TRBJ2-5	TRBD2	TGTGCCAGCAGCCCGACTAGCGGGAGGGCCGAGACCCAGTACTTC	CASSPTSGRAETQYF
TRBV29-1	NA	TRBJ1-2	NA	TGCAGCGTACGGCGGAGGGAGAACTATGGCTACACCTTC	CSVRRRENYGYTF
TRBV27	many	TRBJ2-7	TRBD1	TGTGCCAGCAGTCACAGGGGTGAGTACGAGCAGTACTTC	CASSHRGEYEQYF
TRBV7-8	NA	TRBJ2-3	TRBD2	TGTGCCAGCAGCTTAGACCCTAGCGGGGGGGACACAGATACGCAGTATTTT	CASSLDPSGGDTDTQYF
TRBV25-1	few	TRBJ2-2	NA	TGTGCCAGCAGTGATTATGGTAGTTGGCCCGGGGAGCTGTTTTTT	CASSDYGSWPGELFF
TRBV6-1	NA	TRBJ1-5	NA	TGTGCCAGCAGTGATTGGGGGGCTGGGGGCAATCAGCCCCAGCATTTT	CASSDWGAGGNQPQHF
TRBV20-1	NA	TRBJ1-2	NA	TGCAGTGCTAGAGATGGGCAGACCTCGCTAGACTACACCTTC	CSARDGQTSLDYTF
TRBV12-3/TRBV12-4	NA	TRBJ1-5	NA	TGTGCCAGCAGTAAAGAGAATCAGCCCCAGCATTTT	CASSKENQPQHF
TRBV6-5	many	TRBJ2-3	TRBD1	TGTGCCAGCAGTTATGACAGGGTTGGCACAGATACGCAGTATTTT	CASSYDRVGTDTQYF
TRBV4-3	many	TRBJ1-2	TRBD1	TGCGCCAGCAGCCAAGGACCGGACAGGAACTATGGCTACACCTTC	CASSQGPDRNYGYTF
TRBV30	NA	TRBJ2-7	NA	TGTGCCTGGACTGTAGGGCCATACGAGCAGTACTTC	CAWTVGPYEQYF
TRBV29-1	many	TRBJ1-2	NA	TGCAGCGTTGCTAGGGAATCGAGCGGCTACACCTTC	CSVARESSGYTF
TRBV7-9	few	TRBJ2-7	NA	TGTGCCAGCAGCCCACGGTTCGGGGGACAATCCGCTGGCGAGCAGTACTTC	CASSPRFGGQSAGEQYF
TRBV7-9	NA	TRBJ2-7	TRBD2	TGTGCCAGCAGCTCCTTGCGGGAGAATGGCGAGCAGTACTTC	CASSSLRENGEQYF
TRBV4-1	NA	TRBJ1-1	TRBD1	TGCGCCAGCAGCCGAGCCCCGTCAGGGGGCAACACTGAAGCTTTCTTT	CASSRAPSGGNTEAFF
TRBV7-9	NA	TRBJ1-1	NA	TGTGCCAGCAGCGCAGGGTTTAACACTGAAGCTTTCTTT	CASSAGFNTEAFF
TRBV4-1	NA	TRBJ2-7	TRBD2	TGCGCCAGCAGCCAAGAAAGGCGGGGGTACGAGCAGTACTTC	CASSQERRGYEQYF
TRBV5-6	NA	TRBJ2-5	NA	TGTGCCAGCAGTGGGAGGTACCAAGAGACCCAGTACTTC	CASSGRYQETQYF
TRBV6-5	NA	TRBJ1-2	NA	TGTGCCAGCAGGCCGCCCGGGACATCCTATGGCTACACCTTC	CASRPPGTSYGYTF
TRBV7-9	many	TRBJ2-7	TRBD1	TGTGCCAGCAGCTTATCGGACAGGAGAGGAGAGCAGTACTTC	CASSLSDRRGEQYF
TRBV4-1	NA	TRBJ1-5	NA	TGCGCCAGCAGCCAAGATCCCGCGGGCAGGGGAGATAGCAATCAGCCCCAGCATTTT	CASSQDPAGRGDSNQPQHF
TRBV3-1	few	TRBJ1-4	NA	TGTGCCAGCAGCCAATGGGGAACTAATGAAAAACTGTTTTTT	CASSQWGTNEKLFF
TRBV7-9	NA	TRBJ2-3	NA	TGTGCCAGCAGCCCTAGCGTGTCCGGGGAAGATACGCAGTATTTT	CASSPSVSGEDTQYF